This T cell receptor (beta chain) originates from a study of radiotherapy plus CTLA-4 blockade in lung cancer. The CDR3 sequence is 15 residues long. The V end was cut by 2 bases, the J end by 5 bases, with 13 bases between. Germline V lookup: CDR1 SGHTA, CDR2 FQGNSA. Assay used: immunoSEQ multiplex PCR; TCRdb lists only in-frame clones, some missing. The repertoire holds approximately 75,000 clones, with over 65% as singletons. The V call is TRBV7-2, the J call TRBJ2-1; TRBD1 or TRBD2 may be the D gene (5 bases each). The sample was peripheral blood, taken from a patient treated with radiotherapy plus ipilimumab. This clonotype was obtained from a human donor with non-small cell lung cancer who had a complete response to radiotherapy plus ipilimumab. CDR3 sequence: CASSLTRGDHNEQFF. In DNA form, the CDR3 reads TGTGCCAGCAGCTTAACTAGAGGGGATCACAATGAGCAGTTCTTC. The full variable domain, rest sourced from reference TRBV7-2 and TRBJ2-1, is GAGVSQSPSNKVTEKGKDVELRCDPISGHTALYWYRQSLGQGLEFLIYFQGNSAPDKSGLPSDRFSAERTGGSVSTLTIQRTQQEDSAVYLCASSLTRGDHNEQFFGPGTRLTVL.